The 16 T cell receptor beta chains below all came from one sample that was sequenced in a study of blood T cell repertoires in COVID-19. Sequencing used immunoSEQ multiplex PCR; TCRdb keeps in-frame clones, though not all of them. Of 130,000 to 150,000 clones in the sample, around 77% were seen once. Sequencing was done on a sample of peripheral blood. Receptors originate from a man aged 45-65 years with active or convalescent COVID-19.

The chain uses TRBV5-6 and TRBJ1-5; D ambiguous. V gave up 6 bases and J gave up 2 bases, with 12 bases separating them. CDR3 length equals 14 residues. CDR1 is SGHDT, CDR2 YYEEEE, per germline. The CDR3 protein is CASTRGRGNQPQHF. As DNA, the CDR3 is TGTGCCAGCACCCGAGGGAGAGGCAATCAGCCCCAGCATTTT. Variable domain in full (rest from reference TRBV5-6 and TRBJ1-5): DAGVTQSPTHLIKTRGQQVTLRCSPKSGHDTVSWYQQALGQGPQFIFQYYEEEERQRGNFPDRFSGHQFPNYSSELNVNALLLGDSALYLCASTRGRGNQPQHFGDGTRLSIL.

V usage is TRBV28 and J usage is TRBJ2-7; 8 nucleotides agree with TRBD2. Looked up from germline, CDR1 is MDHEN and CDR2 is SYDVKM. Unmatched junction bases numbered 11, after V lost 5 bases and J lost 2 bases. This CDR3 region has 16 residues. CDR3 amino acids: CASSPREGERTYEQYF. In DNA, the CDR3 is TGTGCCAGCAGTCCTCGGGAGGGTGAGAGGACCTACGAGCAGTACTTC.

This clone was observed at least ten times. This sequence joins TRBV2 and TRBJ1-1; tentative D call: TRBD1 (6 bases). Germline V gene data show CDR1 as SNHLY and CDR2 as FYNNEI. This CDR3 has 13 amino acids. V was shortened by 8 bases and J by 0 bases, with 10 bases between the two germline ends. The CDR3 region is CASGQYMNTEAFF. CDR3 DNA sequence: TGTGCCAGCGGACAGTACATGAACACTGAAGCTTTCTTT. The whole variable domain, filled in from reference TRBV2 and TRBJ1-1, reads EPEVTQTPSHQVTQMGQEVILRCVPISNHLYFYWYRQILGQKVEFLVSFYNNEISEKSEIFDDQFSVERPDGSNFTLKIRSTKLEDSAMYFCASGQYMNTEAFFGQGTRLTVV.

V usage is TRBV7-3 and J usage is TRBJ2-7, with 7 bases lining up with TRBD2. The germline CDR1 and CDR2 sequences are SGHTA and FQGTGA. Trimming at V came to 2 bases and at J to 4 bases, leaving 8 bases not matched to a gene. The CDR3 has 15 residues. CDR3 sequence: CASSLGGEGLYEQYF. The CDR3 DNA follows: TGTGCCAGCAGCTTAGGAGGGGAGGGATTGTACGAGCAGTACTTC.

This chain connects TRBV7-3 to TRBJ1-1; TRBD1 might be the D (5 bases). Trimming shortened V by 1 base and J by 5 bases, and 11 bases separated the two germline ends. Germline V CDR1 and CDR2: SGHTA, FQGTGA. The CDR3 contains 14 residues. CDR3: CASSLNSGGTEAFF. CDR3 DNA sequence: TGTGCCAGCAGCTTAAATAGTGGGGGGACTGAAGCTTTCTTT.

CDR3: CASSDRWANEKLFF. DNA of the CDR3: TGTGCCAGCAGCGACAGGTGGGCTAATGAAAAACTGTTTTTT. The V and J genes are TRBV2 and TRBJ1-4; perhaps TRBD1 as D (6 bases). The germline V gene encodes CDR1 SNHLY and CDR2 FYNNEI. V was shortened by 6 bases and J by 3 bases, with 11 bases between the two germline ends. The CDR3 covers 14 residues.

The chain carries TRBV7-3 and TRBJ1-1, with TRBD1 matching 8 bases. Germline CDR1 reads SGHTA; CDR2 reads FQGTGA. The CDR3 is 17 amino acids. V shed 5 bases and J 6 bases; nucleotides not matched to a gene: 17. The CDR3 loop reads CASSKTPGTGFLPEAFF. CDR3 DNA sequence: TGTGCCAGCAGCAAAACTCCCGGGACAGGTTTTCTTCCTGAAGCTTTCTTT.

Here the CDR3 reads CASSLFGPGGEDTDTQYF. The CDR3 region has the DNA TGTGCCAGCAGTTTATTTGGCCCTGGGGGGGAGGACACAGATACGCAGTATTTT. The chain couples TRBV28 to TRBJ2-3; 7 bases map to TRBD2. The CDR3 extends over 18 amino acids. Germline CDR1 MDHEN, CDR2 SYDVKM. V shed 1 base, J shed 2 bases, and the junction held 12 bases outside the gene matches.

This clone was seen a few times. The CDR3 loop reads CASMRQGMRNTIYF. CDR3 nucleotides: TGTGCCAGCATGAGACAGGGGATGAGAAACACCATATATTTT. The chain is built from TRBV6-5 and TRBJ1-3, with 8 bases lining up with TRBD1. The CDR3 spans 14 residues. The germline V gene has CDR1 MNHEY and CDR2 SVGAGI. The V and J ends lost 7 bases and 5 bases, in that order; junction bases with no gene match: 7.

The chain combines TRBV28 with TRBJ2-7, with TRBD1 as a possible D gene (6 bases). Trimming cost V 3 bases and J 2 bases, with 8 bases left between them. The germline CDR1 and CDR2 sequences are MDHEN and SYDVKM. The CDR3 runs to 13 residues. CDR3 sequence reads: CASSFTGTYEQYF. The CDR3 DNA sequence: TGTGCCAGCAGTTTTACAGGGACCTACGAGCAGTACTTC.

V usage is TRBV2 and J usage is TRBJ2-1; 7 bases match TRBD2. Germline assignment: CDR1 SNHLY and CDR2 FYNNEI. The CDR3 sequence is 12 residues long. Trimming removed 8 bases from V and 5 bases from J; junction bases left unmatched: 3. CDR3 amino acids: CASRDYHNEQFF. The DNA for the CDR3 is TGTGCCAGCCGGGACTACCACAATGAGCAGTTCTTC.

This clone was detected a few times. The chain employs TRBV19 and TRBJ1-5, with D possibly matching TRBD1 (6 bases). Germline loops: CDR1 LNHDA, CDR2 SQIVND (reference sequence). The CDR3 consists of 15 residues. Between the trimmed V and J ends, which lost 0 bases and 7 bases, there was a span of 13 bases. CDR3 in DNA: TGTGCCAGTAGTATAGACAGGGGTTCCGGGCAGCCCCAGCATTTT. As protein: CASSIDRGSGQPQHF. Full variable domain (rest looked up from reference TRBV19 and TRBJ1-5): DGGITQSPKYLFRKEGQNVTLSCEQNLNHDAMYWYRQDPGQGLRLIYYSQIVNDFQKGDIAEGYSVSREKKESFPLTVTSAQKNPTAFYLCASSIDRGSGQPQHFGDGTRLSIL.

The V gene is TRBV5-5, the J gene TRBJ2-3, with unresolved D. CDR3 length: 14 residues. V dropped 1 base and J dropped 1 base, with 7 bases sitting between them. Germline CDR1 and CDR2: SGHKS and YYEKEE (reference sequence). CDR3 nucleotide sequence: TGTGCCAGCAGCTTGCAGAGCGGCACAGATACGCAGTATTTT. It yields the protein CASSLQSGTDTQYF.

The rearrangement joins TRBV12-3 or TRBV12-4 to TRBJ1-1; D might be TRBD1 (5 bases). Trimming cost V 0 bases and J 7 bases, with 9 bases left between them. The CDR3 spans 13 residues. CDR3 loop: CASSLAGAFEAFF. CDR3 bases: TGTGCCAGCAGTTTAGCAGGGGCCTTTGAAGCTTTCTTT.

The chain has TRBV6-5 and TRBJ1-3; TRBD1 matches 8 bases. V shed 4 bases, J shed 4 bases, and the junction held 6 bases outside the gene matches. The germline V gene has CDR1 MNHEY and CDR2 SVGAGI. CDR3 length equals 15 residues. The CDR3 loop is CASSWTGQAGNTIYF. CDR3 DNA: TGTGCCAGCAGTTGGACGGGACAGGCAGGAAACACCATATATTTT.

The V call is TRBV7-3, the J call TRBJ2-3; D is uncertain. Germline CDR1 and CDR2: SGHTA and FQGTGA. This CDR3 has 14 amino acids. The V end lost 5 bases, the J end lost 1 base, and 10 bases lay between the germline ends. CDR3 in DNA: TGTGCCAGCAGCCCAGCTCGGGGCACAGATACGCAGTATTTT. It is translated as CASSPARGTDTQYF.